The sequence of this T cell receptor (beta chain) was determined in a study of regulatory T cells in long-lasting Graves disease. Study findings and constraints: The work looked only at peripheral blood and did not look at thyroid tissue.

In germline, CDR1 is LNHNV, CDR2 YYDKDF (reference sequence). The CDR3 extends over 18 amino acids. V lost 2 bases and J 4 bases, leaving 23 bases between the germline ends. The sample's time point: persistent/refractory GD, antithyroid drugs over 5 years with positive TRAb. PBMC-extracted RNA yielded the TCR library. Nine milliliters of peripheral blood were taken and placed in EDTA tubes. Construction of the TCR beta libraries employed iRepertoire HTBI primers in conjunction with Arm-PCR of CDR3 regions. MiXCR, run by TCRdb on the multiplex PCR reads, gives a single entry per CDR3 protein. The sample holds around 300,000 distinct CDR3 sequences, 20% to 25% seen once. This clonotype was seen repeatedly, ten times or more. Its target is not known.

This TCR derives from a female donor with Graves disease. The chain is built from TRBV15 and TRBJ2-5, with a weak D call TRBD1 (5 bases). This specimen consisted of peripheral blood mononuclear cells (PBMCs), obtained when the disease was refractory, from a patient treated with antithyroid drugs. CDR3 in DNA: TGTGCCACCAGCAGATTCAAGGGGCGTCCTACCAAGGCAGAGACCCAGTACTTC. Its translation is CATSRFKGRPTKAETQYF.